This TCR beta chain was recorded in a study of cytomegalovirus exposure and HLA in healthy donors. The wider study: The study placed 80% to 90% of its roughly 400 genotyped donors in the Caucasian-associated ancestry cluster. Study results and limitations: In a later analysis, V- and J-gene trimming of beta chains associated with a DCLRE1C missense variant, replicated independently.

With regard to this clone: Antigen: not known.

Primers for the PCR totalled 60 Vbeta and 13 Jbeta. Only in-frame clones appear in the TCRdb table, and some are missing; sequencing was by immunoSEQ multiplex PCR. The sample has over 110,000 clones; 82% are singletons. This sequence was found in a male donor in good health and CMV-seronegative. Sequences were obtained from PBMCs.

Here the CDR3 DNA reads TGTGCCAGCTCACCAAGACTAGCGATACAGTACAATGAGCAGTTCTTC. Translating gives CASSPRLAIQYNEQFF. The V and J genes are TRBV18 and TRBJ2-1; 8 nucleotides match TRBD2. The germline V gene has CDR1 KGHSH and CDR2 LQKENI. The CDR3 is 16 residues long. V shed 2 bases, J shed 4 bases, and the junction held 7 bases outside the gene matches.